Listed here are 17 T cell receptor beta chains from one sample, sequenced in a study of T cell repertoires in breast cancer. During the second nested PCR, blocking oligonucleotides suppressed genes that were not paired. MiXCR, run by TCRdb on the emulsion pairing reads, gives a single entry per CDR3 protein. The table shows about 40,000 distinct CDR3 sequences, with roughly 44% occurring only once. Primers covering all TCR V genes were used in emulsion RT-PCR on CD8+ T cells. Sequenced sample: CD8+ T cells. These receptors were collected from a pool of human donors with breast cancer or a healthy control (not recorded which).

The chain carries TRBV12-3 or TRBV12-4 and TRBJ2-2, with 8 bases matching TRBD1. This CDR3 has 16 residues. The J segment lost 3 bases and the V segment lost 5 bases, leaving 8 bases of the junction unmatched. CDR3 nucleotides: TGTGCCAGCAGTGATTCTGACAGGGGTCACACCGGGGAGCTGTTTTTT. Its translation is CASSDSDRGHTGELFF.

This clonotype occurred a few times. The rearrangement joins TRBV6-5 to TRBJ2-3; D is possibly TRBD2 (5 bases). The CDR3 runs 15 residues. CDR1 is MNHEY, CDR2 SVGAGI, per germline. Trimming removed 2 bases at V and 0 bases at J, with 9 bases between. CDR3 bases: TGTGCCAGCAGTTACAGCGGAGCTAGCACAGATACGCAGTATTTT. This encodes CASSYSGASTDTQYF.

This clonotype turned up a few times. The chain is built from TRBV12-3 or TRBV12-4 and TRBJ1-3; 7 nucleotides match TRBD1. The CDR3 extends over 15 amino acids. Germline trimming cut 2 bases from V and 2 bases from J; bases unmatched to any gene: 3. The CDR3 loop reads CASSLLGTAGNTIYF. CDR3 nucleotides: TGTGCCAGCAGTTTACTCGGGACAGCTGGAAACACCATATATTTT.

This sequence joins TRBV12-3 or TRBV12-4 and TRBJ1-3, with D perhaps matching TRBD1 (6 bases). This CDR3 region has 16 residues. The V gene lost 5 bases and the J gene lost 4 bases, with 18 bases spanning the gap. CDR3 sequence: CASSPNLRGSGNTIYF. The CDR3 DNA reads as TGTGCCAGCAGTCCAAACCTCAGGGGTTCCGGAAACACCATATATTTT.

CDR3 DNA sequence: TGTGCCAGCTCACTCACAGGGACGGGGGACAATGAGCAGTTCTTC. Protein product: CASSLTGTGDNEQFF. The genes are TRBV18 and TRBJ2-1; D may correspond to TRBD1 or TRBD2 (6 bases each). V was pared by 4 bases and J by 5 bases, with 15 bases between. The CDR3 covers 15 residues. Germline V lookup: CDR1 KGHSH, CDR2 LQKENI.

This clonotype was detected only a few times. The CDR3 reads CASSLRGVYTEAFF. The CDR3 DNA follows: TGTGCCAGCAGTTTACGAGGGGTCTACACTGAAGCTTTCTTT. The chain carries TRBV2 and TRBJ1-1; D may be TRBD1 (5 bases). This CDR3 has 14 amino acids. Germline CDR1 SNHLY, CDR2 FYNNEI. Trimming took 5 bases from V and 3 from J, leaving 13 bases between them.

This clonotype appeared once. Germline is not matched at one junction end, which may reflect a read error. The chain recombines TRBV14 with TRBJ2-7; D possibly corresponds to TRBD1 (6 bases). The CDR3 loop spans 15 amino acids. Germline loops: CDR1 SGHDN, CDR2 FVKESK. For the CDR3, the DNA is TGCTCTACCAGCCAAGGGACAAGTTTAAACTACGAGCAGTACTTC. This codes for CSTSQGTSLNYEQYF.

The chain recombines TRBV3-1 with TRBJ1-6; no clear D gene. The CDR3 sequence is 15 residues long. V lost 4 bases and J 6 bases, leaving 13 bases between the germline ends. Germline V gene lookup returns CDR1 LGHDT and CDR2 YNNKEL (reference sequence). In DNA, the CDR3 is TGTGCCAGCAGCCCGGGTTACAGCTTTAATTCACCCCTCCACTTT. This sequence encodes CASSPGYSFNSPLHF.

The V call is TRBV4-1, the J call TRBJ1-5, with TRBD1 as a possible D gene (5 bases). The CDR3 is 16 amino acids. V was cut by 0 bases and J by 4 bases, with 13 bases left in between. Germline V lookup: CDR1 MGHRA, CDR2 YSYEKL. The chain's CDR3 is CASSQDPQGPNQPQHF. In DNA, the CDR3 is TGCGCCAGCAGCCAAGATCCCCAGGGCCCTAATCAGCCCCAGCATTTT.

Comments on this clonotype: The junction departs from the called germline gene at one end, perhaps through a read error. The chain carries TRBV20-1 and TRBJ2-2; D is tentatively TRBD1 or TRBD2 (5 bases each). The length of the CDR3 is 14 residues. The V gene's germline CDR1 is DFQATT and CDR2 SNEGSKA (reference sequence). The CDR3: CGASRDLGTGELFF. CDR3 DNA: TGCGGTGCTAGCCGGGACCTGGGCACCGGGGAGCTGTTTTTT.

The V and J genes are TRBV10-1 and TRBJ1-2; D unclear. Trimming took 4 bases from V and 8 from J, leaving 11 bases between them. CDR1 is WNHNN, CDR2 SYGVQD, per germline (reference sequence). CDR3 length equals 12 residues. As DNA, the CDR3 is TGCGCCAGCAGTGGGCAGGCGATAGGCTACACCTTC. Translating gives CASSGQAIGYTF.

The chain has TRBV6-6 and TRBJ2-2, with 13 bases fitting TRBD2. The trim removed 7 bases at V and 7 bases at J, leaving 9 bases unmatched. Germline V gives CDR1 MNHNY, CDR2 SVGAGI (reference sequence). This CDR3 region has 16 residues. CDR3 region: CASTEGLAGVNGELFF. The CDR3 DNA reads as TGTGCCAGCACCGAAGGACTAGCGGGAGTAAACGGGGAGCTGTTTTTT.

The V gene is TRBV6-5, the J gene TRBJ2-7; 7 nucleotides align to TRBD1. This CDR3 is built from 13 residues. The V gene's germline CDR1 is MNHEY and CDR2 SVGAGI. Losses at the gene ends were 2 bases for V and 4 bases for J; bases not matched to a gene: 2. CDR3 loop: CASSYGRGYEQYF. In nucleotides, the CDR3 is TGTGCCAGCAGTTACGGCAGGGGGTACGAGCAGTACTTC.

V is TRBV7-2 and J is TRBJ2-7; D may be TRBD2 (6 bases). The germline V gene encodes CDR1 SGHTA and CDR2 FQGNSA. The ends were cut back, 5 bases at V and 2 bases at J, with 19 bases in the middle. The CDR3 consists of 16 residues. Written as DNA, the CDR3 is TGTGCCAGCAGCAAGAGGGGACTCCAGCCCGCCTACGAGCAGTACTTC. This gives the protein CASSKRGLQPAYEQYF.

The chain has TRBV7-6 and TRBJ2-3, with 10 bases fitting TRBD2. Trimming cost V 4 bases and J 4 bases; bases outside gene matches: 8. CDR1 and CDR2 from the germline V gene are SGHVS and FNYEAQ. This CDR3 contains 16 residues. For the CDR3, the DNA is TGTGCCAGCAGCTCACATAGCGGGGGGCTGGCAGATACGCAGTATTTT. This sequence encodes CASSSHSGGLADTQYF.

On this clonotype: The germline gene is not matched at one end of the junction; a read error may be the cause. V is TRBV7-3 and J is TRBJ2-5; possibly TRBD1 for D (5 bases). This CDR3 region has 13 residues. Per germline, CDR1 SGHTA and CDR2 FQGTGA. Written as DNA, the CDR3 is TGTGCCGGCAGCCTAGGGGCGGTGGAGACCCAGTACTTC. Its translation: CAGSLGAVETQYF.

The gene calls are TRBV5-1 and TRBJ1-2; no clear D gene. CDR1 and CDR2 from the germline V gene are SGHRS and YFSETQ. The CDR3 contains 14 residues. Deletions cut 0 bases from V and 4 bases from J, with 10 bases between. CDR3 nucleotide sequence: TGCGCCAGCAGCTTGGCCGACCCTGGCTATGGCTACACCTTC. The encoded protein is CASSLADPGYGYTF.